This T cell receptor (beta chain) derives from a study of shared clonotypes between healthy human individuals (dated by TCRdb to about 2020). Broadly, across the study: Two women and three men aged 18 to 49 years were included in the cohort. To estimate repertoire size and how much clonotype sharing occurs between individuals, the study deeply sequenced the blood TCR repertoires of 5 or 6 healthy adults. To increase sequencing depth and limit assay-specific biases, different laboratories used diverse techniques to prepare libraries and sequence TCR repertoires. Between about 0.94 and 10 billion PBMCs per donor were obtained by leukapheresis.

The CDR3 holds 14 amino acids from the cysteine to the phenylalanine. The sequence is cut down to CDR3 DNA, 42 bases in frame from base 1. V and J lose 7 bases and 1 base, and a span of 13 bases separates them. The germline V gene encodes CDR1 MDHEN and CDR2 SYDVKM. On the study overall, not on this receptor specifically: Only blood was sampled, and tissue TCR repertoires likely differ from those in blood. Because the study included a small number of donors, the genetic and exposure-history diversity represented was limited. Based on pairwise subsampling, the degree of clonotype sharing among donors was expected to be affected by sequencing depth.

With respect to this clone: Its binding antigen is unknown. A single base is all that separates this from a far larger clone, so a read error is likely.

Using the deep immunoSEQ assay, multiplex PCR amplified TCR CDR3 regions from genomic DNA. Genomic DNA extracted from each cell subset was distributed evenly over all wells of several immunoSEQ 96-well plates, and each plate served as one replicate. Each replicate PCR for unsorted PBMC received 250 to 300 ng genomic DNA, equal to 25,000 to 35,000 T cell genomes. Genomic DNA from unsorted PBMC was sequenced over ten immunoSEQ deep assay plates. Purified libraries were measured with a Qubit 3.0 fluorometer, size-checked on a Bioanalyzer 2100, and measured again with the KAPA Library Quantification kit. Each immunoSEQ 96-well plate was sequenced on its own single-read 150-cycle Illumina NextSeq 550 flow cell. The authors' analysis ran thus. The immunoSEQ output contained only junctional sequences without quality scores, so filtering could not match that applied to full-length reads. Sequences were annotated with PyIR, a Python wrapper for IgBLAST v1.9, and V/J genes and CDR3 were assigned using IMGT germline references. Reads were removed for weak V/J assignments (E-value above 1e-6), missing CDR3, stop codons, out-of-frame junctions, or ambiguous translated residues. V3J clonotypes were defined as sequences sharing the same inferred V gene, J gene, and CDR3 amino acid sequence. The percentage overlap between two repertoires was calculated by dividing the number of shared unique clonotypes by the size of the smaller repertoire. Three approaches were used to assess repertoire richness: RTK rarefaction, the Chao1 estimator, and Recon v2.1 estimates of unobserved clonotypes. Entries here come from immuneACCESS through TCRdb and include only in-frame sequences with V and J called. Some clones fail to appear in such tables; in the studies checked, an unresolved V gene covers under half of the shortfall, and the cause of the remainder is unknown. Clonal size and the V and J genes are those of that table, whereas D and trimming came from the DNA. In this sample the table shows about 520,000 clones, about 84% of which occur a single time. The top ten hold 10% to 15% of the sample.

Healthy HIV-negative adults with no recently reported acute infections or vaccinations were included as donors. Every donor was a Caucasian adult living in Nashville, Tennessee, USA. For unsorted samples, tens of millions of PBMCs were counted and genomic DNA was extracted with the QIAamp DNA Blood Mini kit. Blood was obtained by leukapheresis, after which PBMCs were separated by Ficoll-Histopaque density gradient centrifugation and cryopreserved in liquid nitrogen vapor phase. The receptor was derived from a woman aged 40 to 50 in good health. Some clones in this sample may be carry-over from other donors' samples. The sample was PBMCs. In this chain, TRBV28 is recombined with TRBJ1-2, with an unclear D gene assignment. The DNA is TGTGCCAGCACCTTGATACATCTTAACTATGGCTACACCTTC. This yields the protein CASTLIHLNYGYTF.